The present TCR beta chain was sequenced within a study of blood T cell repertoires in COVID-19. The CDR3 consists of 16 residues. J gave up 5 bases and V 5 bases, and 9 bases lay outside the gene matches. The germline CDR1 and CDR2 sequences are SGHVS and FNYEAQ. As originally analysed: The assay estimated nucleated cells by amplifying reference gene primers. The assay was immunoSEQ multiplex PCR, and TCRdb's table has in-frame clones only and misses some. The V and J calls and the clone size are those of that table, but D and trimming were determined from the DNA. The sample lists 200,000 to 250,000 clones; under 90% were seen once.

Sample: PBMCs or T cells enriched from blood (not recorded which). The chain recombines TRBV7-6 with TRBJ1-4; 9 nucleotides agree with TRBD1. The sequence was collected from a woman aged 55-70 years who had recovered from COVID-19. In DNA form, the CDR3 reads TGTGCCAGCAGCCCAACCCCGGGACAGGGAAATGAAAAACTGTTTTTT. Amino acids: CASSPTPGQGNEKLFF.